This T cell receptor beta chain derives from a study of cytomegalovirus exposure and HLA in healthy donors. Study-wide results and caveats: It was approximately 170 TCR beta chains that were listed as cytomegalovirus-associated.

Germline V gene data show CDR1 as SGHRS and CDR2 as YFSETQ. V lost 6 bases and J lost 3, with 6 bases in between. The CDR3 has 12 amino acids. Remarks on this clone: What it binds is unknown.

Use of 60 Vbeta and 13 Jbeta primers characterized the PCR. Generated by immunoSEQ multiplex PCR, the TCRdb table keeps only in-frame clones and is missing some. This listing includes about 84,000 clones. The clonotype originates from a man aged 50-59 years in good health and CMV-seronegative. Material for sequencing was PBMCs. J is TRBJ2-2 and V is TRBV5-1; D is undetermined. The CDR3 DNA reads TGCGCCAGCAATAGTCACACCGGGGAGCTGTTTTTT. Amino acids: CASNSHTGELFF.